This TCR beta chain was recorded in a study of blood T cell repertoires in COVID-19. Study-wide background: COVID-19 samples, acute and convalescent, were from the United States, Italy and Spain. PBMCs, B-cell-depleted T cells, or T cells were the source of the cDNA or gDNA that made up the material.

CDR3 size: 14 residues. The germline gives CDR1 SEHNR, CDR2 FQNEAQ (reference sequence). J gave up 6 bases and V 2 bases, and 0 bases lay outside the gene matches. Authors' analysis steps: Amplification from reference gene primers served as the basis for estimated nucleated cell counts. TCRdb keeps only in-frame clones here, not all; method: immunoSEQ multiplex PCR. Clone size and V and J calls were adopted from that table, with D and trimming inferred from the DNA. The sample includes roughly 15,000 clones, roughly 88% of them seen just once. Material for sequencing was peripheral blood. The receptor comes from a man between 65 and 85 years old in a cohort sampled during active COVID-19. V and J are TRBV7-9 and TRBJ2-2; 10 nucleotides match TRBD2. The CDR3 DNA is TGTGCCAGCAGCTTACTAGCGGGAGCCGGGGAGCTGTTTTTT. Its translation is CASSLLAGAGELFF.